The clone carrying this T cell receptor beta chain was seen just once. CDR3 length equals 15 residues. V lost 4 bases to trimming and J lost 3 bases; unmatched junction nucleotides: 5. Germline CDR1 reads SGHDT; CDR2 reads YYEEEE. The sample belongs to a study of blood T cell repertoires in COVID-19. Overall study: Both acute and convalescent COVID-19 samples were obtained from the United States, Italy and Spain. T cells, B-cell-depleted T cells, or PBMCs provided the cDNA or gDNA that served as material.

In the authors' methods: Reference gene primer amplification yielded estimated nucleated cell counts. Method: immunoSEQ multiplex PCR; TCRdb's copy keeps in-frame clones and lacks some. That table furnishes V, J and clone size, whereas the DNA furnished D and trimming. Found here are about 250,000 clones, approximately 86% of them singletons; the top ten hold 1.5% to 2%. The source is a woman aged 55-69 years who had recovered from COVID-19. The gene calls are TRBV5-6 and TRBJ2-1; 9 nucleotides align to TRBD1. Source material: peripheral blood. The CDR3 region is CASSPGTGIYNEQFF. The CDR3 DNA sequence: TGTGCCAGCAGCCCCGGGACAGGGATCTACAATGAGCAGTTCTTC.